These 31 T cell receptor beta chains originate from one sample sequenced in a study of metastatic and nonmetastatic thyroid tumors. TCRdb re-called the PCR reads with MiXCR. The sample shows some 15,000 clones, around 30% of them seen only once. Each patient went into thyroid surgery without having received any treatment. The sequenced sample consisted of tumor tissue. Receptors originate from a female donor with papillary thyroid cancer or a benign thyroid nodule (not recorded which). Some clones in this sample may be carry-over from other donors' samples.

This clone was counted at least ten times. The V and J genes are TRBV5-6 and TRBJ1-3; D gene unclear. Trimming took off 0 bases at V and 2 bases at J, with 12 bases between the two ends. Germline CDR1 and CDR2: SGHDT and YYEEEE. The CDR3 spans 16 residues. The DNA of the CDR3 is TGTGCCAGCAGCTTGGGGCTCGCAAGCCCTGGAAACACCATATATTTT. Its translation is CASSLGLASPGNTIYF.

This clone was picked up many times. Possible read error: a much larger clone is one base away. The chain is built from TRBV5-1 and TRBJ2-5; 10 bases fit TRBD2. This CDR3 spans 16 amino acids. The germline gives CDR1 SGHRS, CDR2 YFSETQ. In DNA form, the CDR3 reads TGCGCCAGCAGCTCCTTAGCGGGAGGAGGACAAGGGACCCAGTACTTC. This sequence encodes CASSSLAGGGQGTQYF.

V and J are TRBV20-1 and TRBJ2-7; D not certain. The V and J ends lost 0 bases and 4 bases respectively, with 13 bases between them. The germline V gene encodes CDR1 DFQATT and CDR2 SNEGSKA (reference sequence). This CDR3 is 14 amino acids long. The CDR3 sequence: CSARDPRGRYEQYF. As DNA, the CDR3 is TGCAGTGCTAGAGATCCTAGAGGAAGGTACGAGCAGTACTTC.

The chain couples TRBV9 to TRBJ2-3, with D tentatively TRBD1 (6 bases). Trimming took 3 bases from V and 5 from J, leaving 16 bases between them. Germline values: CDR1 SGDLS, CDR2 YYNGEE. CDR3 length: 15 amino acids. The CDR3 nucleotides read TGTGCCAGCAGCGCCCTACAGGGAACAGTAGATACGCAGTATTTT. Its translation: CASSALQGTVDTQYF.

This clone was counted only a few times. This chain links TRBV6-1 with TRBJ1-5; D is unclear. The CDR3 covers 15 residues. From germline, CDR1 is MNHNS and CDR2 SASEGT. Trimming shortened V by 2 bases and J by 9 bases, and 17 bases separated the two germline ends. The CDR3 spells CASSESRSSGRPQHF. CDR3 DNA sequence: TGTGCCAGCAGTGAAAGTCGGTCCTCCGGCCGGCCCCAGCATTTT.

This clone has at least ten counts. The J gene is TRBJ2-7, the V gene TRBV6-5; 10 bases fit TRBD2. V lost 0 bases to trimming and J lost 2 bases; unmatched junction nucleotides: 4. The CDR3 consists of 16 residues. CDR1 and CDR2 from the germline V gene are MNHEY and SVGAGI. CDR3 in amino acids: CASSYSPSGGAYEQYF. The CDR3 DNA sequence: TGTGCCAGCAGTTACTCTCCAAGCGGGGGGGCCTACGAGCAGTACTTC.

The rearrangement joins TRBV9 to TRBJ2-7; possibly TRBD2 for D (6 bases). Trimming removed 4 bases from V and 6 bases from J, with 20 bases in between. Germline values: CDR1 SGDLS, CDR2 YYNGEE. The length of the CDR3 is 15 residues. Here the CDR3 DNA reads TGTGCCAGCAGCCCAGAAGCTGGGAGGATCGGCGAGCAGTACTTC. Translating gives CASSPEAGRIGEQYF.

This clone has a handful of counts. This chain uses TRBV5-4 with TRBJ2-3, with TRBD2 identical over 10 bases. The CDR3 sequence is 14 residues long. The germline CDR1 and CDR2 sequences are SGHNT and YYREEE (reference sequence). V dropped 4 bases and J dropped 5; count of bases not matched to a gene: 4. CDR3 loop: CASSPGLALDTQYF. The CDR3 region has the DNA TGTGCCAGCAGCCCGGGACTAGCGTTAGATACGCAGTATTTT.

This clone is classed as medium-sized. The chain joins TRBV11-2 to TRBJ2-7, with 7 bases that match TRBD2. With 4 bases clipped from V and 1 base from J, the junction kept 4 bases outside the gene matches. This CDR3 contains 14 residues. Germline V CDR1 and CDR2: SGHAT, FQNNGV. DNA for the CDR3: TGTGCCAGCAGCTGGGGGGGGAGGTCCTACGAGCAGTACTTC. It specifies CASSWGGRSYEQYF.

In this sample, this clone turned up many times. V gene TRBV6-1 combines with J gene TRBJ2-4; 7 nucleotides line up with TRBD2. V gave up 4 bases and J gave up 1 base; unmatched junction bases: 7. The germline CDR1 and CDR2 sequences are MNHNS and SASEGT. The CDR3 length is 16 residues. The CDR3 sequence: CASSVGLADAKNIQYF. The DNA for the CDR3 is TGTGCCAGCAGTGTGGGGCTAGCGGACGCCAAAAACATTCAGTACTTC.

In its sample, this clone was seen many times. The rearrangement links TRBV30 to TRBJ2-5, with TRBD2 matching over 8 bases. Germline assignment: CDR1 GTSNPN and CDR2 SVGIG (reference sequence). J gave up 5 bases and V 4 bases, and 6 bases lay outside the gene matches. CDR3 length: 13 amino acids. The DNA of the CDR3 is TGTGCCTGGACAGCGGGGGCGCGCGAGACCCAGTACTTC. Its protein product is CAWTAGARETQYF. Variable domain in full (rest from reference TRBV30 and TRBJ2-5): SQTIHQWPATLVQPVGSPLSLECTVEGTSNPNLYWYRQAAGRGLQLLFYSVGIGQISSEVPQNLSASRPQDRQFILSSKKLLLSDSGFYLCAWTAGARETQYFGPGTRLLVL.

V usage is TRBV3-1 and J usage is TRBJ2-7; D is unresolved. V lost 1 base and J lost 7, with 14 bases in between. Germline V gene data show CDR1 as LGHDT and CDR2 as YNNKEL (reference sequence). The CDR3 consists of 14 residues. In DNA, the CDR3 is TGTGCCAGCAGCCAAGTTTCGGGTGCCAGGGAGCAGTACTTC. Translated, it gives CASSQVSGAREQYF.

The chain employs TRBV24-1 and TRBJ2-2; D is uncertain. The CDR3 totals 12 residues. The V and J ends lost 1 base and 7 bases respectively, with 3 bases between them. Germline lookup yields CDR1 KGHDR and CDR2 SFDVKD. The CDR3 sequence is CATSDLFGELFF. The CDR3 nucleotides read TGTGCCACCAGTGATTTATTCGGGGAGCTGTTTTTT.

The rearrangement joins TRBV2 to TRBJ2-3; 10 nucleotides align to TRBD1. The germline V gene has CDR1 SNHLY and CDR2 FYNNEI. Trimming cost V 5 bases and J 3 bases; bases outside gene matches: 5. The CDR3 covers 15 residues. The CDR3: CASSLTGGGTDTQYF. The CDR3, as DNA: TGTGCCAGCAGTCTGACAGGGGGCGGGACAGATACGCAGTATTTT.

This clone was counted at least ten times. The CDR3 DNA is TGTGCCACCAGCAGAGAGAGGGCTGCTTCACCCCTCCACTTT. Protein sequence: CATSRERAASPLHF. The genes are TRBV15 and TRBJ1-6; D unclear. The V and J ends lost 0 bases and 9 bases respectively, with 9 bases between them. This CDR3 has 14 amino acids. From germline, CDR1 is LNHNV and CDR2 YYDKDF (reference sequence).

This clone is categorized as medium-sized. This rearrangement joins TRBV7-8 to TRBJ2-2; D gene ambiguous. Germline-derived CDR1 and CDR2 are SGHVS and FQNEAQ. With 6 bases removed from V and 2 bases from J, the gap between germline ends came to 10 bases. The CDR3 is 14 amino acids. The CDR3 DNA is TGTGCCAGCAGTCCCATAAGTAACACCGGGGAGCTGTTTTTT. Translating gives CASSPISNTGELFF.

This clone is labeled as medium-sized (0.01 to 0.1%). V is TRBV28 and J is TRBJ1-2; a possible D gene is TRBD1 (5 bases). CDR1 is MDHEN and CDR2 is SYDVKM in the germline V gene. V dropped 4 bases and J dropped 5 bases, with 23 bases sitting between them. The CDR3 sequence is 17 residues long. The CDR3 protein is CASSSRSGREGSYGYTF. The CDR3 bases are TGTGCCAGCAGTTCCCGGTCAGGGAGGGAGGGTTCATATGGCTACACCTTC.

This clone was found a few times. CDR3 protein: CASSDRRDLTYEQYF. In DNA, the CDR3 is TGTGCCAGCAGTGATAGGCGGGATTTAACCTACGAGCAGTACTTC. The chain links TRBV6-1 to TRBJ2-7; a possible D gene is TRBD2 (6 bases). CDR1 and CDR2 from the germline V gene are MNHNS and SASEGT. The CDR3 covers 15 residues. The V end lost 3 bases, the J end lost 2 bases, and 14 bases lay between the germline ends.

The genes are TRBV11-2 and TRBJ2-2; 9 bases are a match to TRBD2. The CDR3 consists of 17 residues. Germline-derived CDR1 and CDR2 are SGHAT and FQNNGV. J gave up 2 bases and V 1 base, and 5 bases lay outside the gene matches. Here the CDR3 DNA reads TGTGCCAGCAGCTTAGGTTCTAGCGGGGCCAACACCGGGGAGCTGTTTTTT. Translation gives CASSLGSSGANTGELFF.

The rearrangement links TRBV7-2 to TRBJ1-6; D not certain. The V end lost 5 bases, the J end lost 0 bases, and 5 bases lay between the germline ends. The length of the CDR3 is 14 residues. Germline CDR1 reads SGHTA; CDR2 reads FQGNSA. CDR3 amino acids: CASSPVSYNSPLHF. As DNA, the CDR3 is TGTGCCAGCAGCCCAGTCTCCTATAATTCACCCCTCCACTTT.

This clone was seen a few times. The CDR3 DNA follows: TGCGCCACCCCGGGAGACTATCTCGAGCAGTACTTC. This codes for CATPGDYLEQYF. This chain uses TRBV10-1 with TRBJ2-7, with D perhaps TRBD2 (6 bases). Germline values: CDR1 WNHNN, CDR2 SYGVQD (reference sequence). V lost 10 bases, J lost 6 bases, and 16 bases lay in between. The CDR3 loop spans 12 amino acids.

This clone was found a few times. The genes are TRBV6-1 and TRBJ1-2, with a weak D call TRBD1 (5 bases). This CDR3 contains 13 residues. CDR1 is MNHNS, CDR2 SASEGT, per germline. The V and J ends lost 6 bases and 3 bases respectively, with 11 bases between them. The CDR3 is CASRLQTDYGYTF. The CDR3 DNA sequence: TGTGCCAGCAGGCTACAGACAGACTATGGCTACACCTTC.

This clone appeared many times. A much larger clone differs from this one at a single base, so this may be a read error. V usage is TRBV9 and J usage is TRBJ1-6; D is uncertain. CDR3 size: 14 residues. Trimming cost V 4 bases and J 10 bases, with 15 bases left between them. Germline V gene lookup returns CDR1 SGDLS and CDR2 YYNGEE. Here the CDR3 reads CASSTHGHKSPLHF. The CDR3 nucleotides are TGTGCCAGCAGCACACATGGCCACAAGTCACCCCTCCACTTT.

By its share, this clone is medium-sized (0.01 to 0.1%). This chain links TRBV2 with TRBJ2-1; no clear D. The CDR3 covers 13 residues. CDR1 is SNHLY and CDR2 is FYNNEI in the germline V gene. V was clipped by 3 bases and J by 3 bases, with 6 bases between them. The chain's CDR3 is CASSDGGYNEQFF. CDR3 nucleotide sequence: TGTGCCAGCAGTGACGGCGGCTACAATGAGCAGTTCTTC.

The CDR3 spells CASSQSGTGNEEAFF. CDR3 nucleotide sequence: TGTGCCAGCAGCCAATCCGGGACAGGGAATGAGGAAGCTTTCTTT. The rearrangement uses TRBV3-1 and TRBJ1-1, with 9 bases aligning to TRBD1. Per the germline V gene, CDR1 is LGHDT and CDR2 is YNNKEL (reference sequence). This CDR3 comprises 15 residues. V lost 2 bases, J lost 8 bases, and 9 bases stayed unmatched.

By share of the sample, this clone is medium-sized (0.01 to 0.1%). The rearrangement joins TRBV15 to TRBJ2-1; a possible D gene is TRBD2 (5 bases). Deletions cut 2 bases from V and 8 bases from J, with 16 bases between. CDR3 length: 15 amino acids. Per germline, CDR1 LNHNV and CDR2 YYDKDF (reference sequence). CDR3 protein: CATSRRSGSSDEQFF. DNA for the CDR3: TGTGCCACCAGCAGACGGAGCGGATCCTCTGATGAGCAGTTCTTC.

V gene TRBV18 combines with J gene TRBJ2-7; 7 nucleotides line up with TRBD1. In germline, CDR1 is KGHSH, CDR2 LQKENI. V trimming: 3 bases; J trimming: 3 bases; junction bases outside the gene matches: 5. The CDR3 runs to 14 residues. As DNA, the CDR3 is TGTGCCAGCTCACCGGACAGGAATCACTACGAGCAGTACTTC. It specifies CASSPDRNHYEQYF.

This clone was detected only a few times. The chain combines TRBV6-1 with TRBJ2-3; maybe TRBD1 (6 bases). CDR1 MNHNS and CDR2 SASEGT come from the germline V gene. The CDR3 loop spans 13 amino acids. V dropped 6 bases and J dropped 6 bases, with 13 bases sitting between them. CDR3 loop: CASRAQGIDTQYF. The CDR3 nucleotides read TGTGCCAGCAGGGCTCAGGGGATCGATACGCAGTATTTT.

This rearrangement joins TRBV6-6 to TRBJ2-1, with TRBD2 matching 7 bases. CDR1 is MNHNY, CDR2 SVGAGI, per germline (reference sequence). Trimming at V came to 4 bases and at J to 3 bases, leaving 9 bases not matched to a gene. The CDR3 has 16 residues. This CDR3 is CASSFLSGTNYNEQFF. CDR3 coding DNA: TGTGCCAGCAGTTTTTTGAGCGGGACCAACTACAATGAGCAGTTCTTC.

This clone was observed many times. The chain couples TRBV29-1 to TRBJ1-5, with 9 bases that match TRBD1. The CDR3 sequence is 14 residues long. CDR1 is SQVTM and CDR2 is ANQGSEA in the germline V gene. With V trimmed by 4 bases and J by 5 bases, 6 bases remained unmatched. In DNA form, the CDR3 reads TGCAGCGTTGGAACAGGGGGCAGCGATCAGCCCCAGCATTTT. Translated, it gives CSVGTGGSDQPQHF.

This clone occurred a few times. CDR3 sequence: CASSEALRGPYNEQFF. The CDR3, as DNA: TGTGCCAGCAGTGAAGCACTCAGGGGGCCCTACAATGAGCAGTTCTTC. V is TRBV6-1 and J is TRBJ2-1; 8 bases are shared with TRBD1. Trimming removed 0 bases from V and 2 bases from J; junction bases left unmatched: 3. The CDR3 spans 16 residues. The V gene's germline CDR1 is MNHNS and CDR2 SASEGT.